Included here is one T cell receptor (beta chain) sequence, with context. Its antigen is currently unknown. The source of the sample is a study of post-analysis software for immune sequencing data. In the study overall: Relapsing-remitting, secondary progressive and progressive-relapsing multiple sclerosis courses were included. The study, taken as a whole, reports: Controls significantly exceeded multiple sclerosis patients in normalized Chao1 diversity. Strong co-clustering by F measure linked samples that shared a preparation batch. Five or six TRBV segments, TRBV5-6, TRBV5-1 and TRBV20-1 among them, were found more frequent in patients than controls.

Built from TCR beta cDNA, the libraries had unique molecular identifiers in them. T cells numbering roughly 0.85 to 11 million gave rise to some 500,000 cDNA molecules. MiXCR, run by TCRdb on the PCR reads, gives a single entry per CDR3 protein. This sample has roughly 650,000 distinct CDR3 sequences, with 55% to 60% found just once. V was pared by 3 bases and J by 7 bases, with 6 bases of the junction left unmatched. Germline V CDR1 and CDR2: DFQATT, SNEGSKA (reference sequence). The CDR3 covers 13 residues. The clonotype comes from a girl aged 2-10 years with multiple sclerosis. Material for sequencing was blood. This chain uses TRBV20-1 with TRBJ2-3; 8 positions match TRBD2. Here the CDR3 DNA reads TGCAGTGCTAGTCCGGGAGGGCCCAATACGCAGTATTTT. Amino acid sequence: CSASPGGPNTQYF.